These 15 T cell receptor beta chains were sequenced from one sample in a study of blood T cell repertoires in COVID-19. Generated by immunoSEQ multiplex PCR, the TCRdb table keeps only in-frame clones and is missing some. The data show around 160,000 clones, approximately 83% seen once. The source material was peripheral blood. These receptors all come from a woman aged 55-75 years with COVID-19, enrolled during active disease.

The chain recombines TRBV6-5 with TRBJ2-7, with D perhaps TRBD1 (5 bases). V lost 6 bases and J 5 bases, leaving 14 bases between the germline ends. This CDR3 is built from 13 residues. Germline V CDR1 and CDR2: MNHEY, SVGAGI. The CDR3 sequence: CASRTSGFNEQYF. Here the CDR3 DNA reads TGTGCCAGCAGAACTTCAGGGTTTAACGAGCAGTACTTC.

The gene calls are TRBV7-8 and TRBJ1-6, with a tentative D call TRBD1 (5 bases). Trimming pared 4 bases from V and 7 bases from J, leaving 11 bases between. This CDR3 comprises 14 residues. Germline V gene lookup returns CDR1 SGHVS and CDR2 FQNEAQ. The CDR3 spells CASSYRQLNSPLHF. CDR3 nucleotides: TGTGCCAGCAGCTACCGACAGCTGAATTCACCCCTCCACTTT. Full variable domain (remainder filled in from reference TRBV7-8 and TRBJ1-6): GAGVSQSPRYKVAKRGQDVALRCDPISGHVSLFWYQQALGQGPEFLTYFQNEAQLDKSGLPSDRFFAERPEGSVSTLKIQRTQQEDSAVYLCASSYRQLNSPLHFGNGTRLTVT.

J is TRBJ1-1 and V is TRBV7-9, with 8 bases matching TRBD1. Germline V gives CDR1 SEHNR, CDR2 FQNEAQ (reference sequence). This CDR3 is 15 amino acids long. V shed 4 bases and J 3 bases; nucleotides not matched to a gene: 7. The CDR3 sequence is CASSSSEDRDTEAFF. CDR3 nucleotide sequence: TGTGCCAGCAGCTCCTCAGAGGACAGGGACACTGAAGCTTTCTTT.

The rearrangement links TRBV28 to TRBJ2-3; 8 bases agree with TRBD1. CDR1 is MDHEN, CDR2 SYDVKM, per germline. V lost 2 bases and J lost 6; bases outside the gene matches: 7. This CDR3 is built from 15 residues. CDR3 sequence: CASSLHQGAGDTQYF. DNA of the CDR3: TGTGCCAGCAGTTTACATCAGGGGGCTGGGGATACGCAGTATTTT.

This sequence joins TRBV12-5 and TRBJ2-1, with a weak D call TRBD1 (7 bases). CDR1 LGHNT and CDR2 FRNRAP come from the germline V gene. The CDR3 extends over 12 amino acids. V lost 5 bases to trimming and J lost 9 bases, with 11 bases between them. The CDR3 region has the DNA TGTGCTAGTGGTAACAGGGGAGGTGAGCAGTTCTTC. It translates to CASGNRGGEQFF.

The chain carries TRBV5-6 and TRBJ1-2; D unclear. V lost 2 bases and J 0 bases, leaving 11 bases between the germline ends. CDR3 size: 15 residues. Germline V gives CDR1 SGHDT, CDR2 YYEEEE. CDR3 nucleotides: TGTGCCAGCAGCTTTGGTCGCTTAGCTAACTATGGCTACACCTTC. Encoded protein: CASSFGRLANYGYTF.

This clone was found a few times. CDR3 region: CASSIGDSPGANVLTF. CDR3 sequence (DNA): TGTGCCAGTAGTATAGGGGACAGCCCTGGGGCCAACGTCCTGACTTTC. V usage is TRBV19 and J usage is TRBJ2-6, with 7 bases lining up with TRBD1. The ends lost 1 base at V and 2 bases at J; junction bases unmatched: 2. This CDR3 has 16 amino acids. Per the germline V gene, CDR1 is LNHDA and CDR2 is SQIVND (reference sequence).

V and J are TRBV19 and TRBJ1-2; 8 bases map to TRBD1. Germline assignment: CDR1 LNHDA and CDR2 SQIVND (reference sequence). Germline trimming cut 0 bases from V and 5 bases from J; bases unmatched to any gene: 5. This CDR3 comprises 15 residues. The CDR3 loop reads CASSIDWTGRYGYTF. The CDR3 DNA reads TGTGCCAGTAGTATAGATTGGACAGGGCGGTATGGCTACACCTTC.

The chain has TRBV6-2 or TRBV6-3 and TRBJ1-5, with D perhaps matching TRBD1 (5 bases). Germline lookup yields CDR1 MNHEY and CDR2 SVGEGT. V was pared by 2 bases and J by 9 bases, with 23 bases between. The CDR3 is 17 amino acids. CDR3 loop: CASSYRGTGSFRTPQHF. CDR3 nucleotides: TGTGCCAGCAGTTACCGAGGAACAGGCTCCTTCCGGACGCCCCAGCATTTT.

The gene calls are TRBV19 and TRBJ2-3; D may be TRBD1 (6 bases). The V gene's germline CDR1 is LNHDA and CDR2 SQIVND (reference sequence). Trimming took off 6 bases at V and 2 bases at J, with 9 bases between the two ends. The CDR3 runs to 13 residues. CDR3 protein: CASRTGSTDTQYF. The DNA for the CDR3 is TGTGCCAGTAGGACAGGATCCACAGATACGCAGTATTTT.

The sample holds one count of this clone. V is TRBV19 and J is TRBJ2-7, with 7 positions matching TRBD2. The CDR3 length is 15 residues. J lost 2 bases, V lost 3 bases, and 7 bases had no gene match. The germline V gene encodes CDR1 LNHDA and CDR2 SQIVND (reference sequence). For the CDR3, the DNA is TGTGCCAGTAGTATTTTCGGGGAGGGAACCTACGAGCAGTACTTC. Residues: CASSIFGEGTYEQYF.

As DNA, the CDR3 is TGTGCCAGCAGCGGGGGTACAGGGTCGTCGGCTTTCTTT. It yields the protein CASSGGTGSSAFF. This chain links TRBV9 with TRBJ1-1; maybe TRBD1 (6 bases). CDR1 and CDR2 (germline): SGDLS, YYNGEE. This CDR3 has 13 residues. Trimming removed 3 bases at V and 11 bases at J, with 17 bases between.

The chain is built from TRBV3-1 (or the pseudogene TRBV3-2) and TRBJ1-2; D uncertain. Trimming removed 1 base at V and 8 bases at J, with 11 bases between. CDR1 and CDR2 from the germline V gene are LGHDT and YNNKEL (reference sequence). The CDR3 totals 13 residues. CDR3 loop: CASSQGSASGYTF. Written as DNA, the CDR3 is TGTGCCAGCAGCCAAGGGAGCGCCAGCGGCTACACCTTC.

V usage is TRBV6-1 and J usage is TRBJ2-1; the match to TRBD2 covers 10 bases. This CDR3 has 17 amino acids. The germline V gene has CDR1 MNHNS and CDR2 SASEGT. V was pared by 1 base and J by 4 bases, with 7 bases of the junction left unmatched. The CDR3 sequence is CASSEEASGGFYNEQFF. The CDR3 bases are TGTGCCAGCAGTGAAGAGGCTAGCGGGGGCTTTTACAATGAGCAGTTCTTC.

This clone was counted only a few times. Distinct nucleotide sequences in the sample also encode this CDR3. The chain employs TRBV5-1 and TRBJ2-7; maybe TRBD1 (5 bases). Trimming pared 2 bases from V and 0 bases from J, leaving 9 bases between. The CDR3 has 14 residues. From germline, CDR1 is SGHRS and CDR2 YFSETQ. CDR3 coding DNA: TGCGCCAGCAGCTTACAGGTGAGCTCCTACGAGCAGTACTTC. Its protein is CASSLQVSSYEQYF. Drawing the rest from reference TRBV5-1 and TRBJ2-7, the complete variable domain is KAGVTQTPRYLIKTRGQQVTLSCSPISGHRSVSWYQQTPGQGLQFLFEYFSETQRNKGNFPGRFSGRQFSNSRSEMNVSTLELGDSALYLCASSLQVSSYEQYFGPGTRLTVT.